Each of the 10 T cell receptor beta chains below was sequenced from the same sample in a study of blood T cell repertoires in COVID-19. Some clones are missing from TCRdb's copy, which holds only in-frame ones; the method was immunoSEQ multiplex PCR. The repertoire has 98,000 or so clones, 88% of them found once; the top ten carry about 2.2%. The sequenced sample was peripheral blood. These receptors came from a human donor in a cohort sampled during active COVID-19.

V usage is TRBV7-8 and J usage is TRBJ2-3, with 12 bases fitting TRBD2. This CDR3 region has 18 residues. Germline CDR1 is SGHVS and CDR2 is FQNEAQ. J was trimmed by 0 bases and V by 2 bases; bases with no gene match: 6. DNA of the CDR3: TGTGCCAGCAGCTTACGCCAGACTAGCGGGGGCAGCACAGATACGCAGTATTTT. It specifies CASSLRQTSGGSTDTQYF.

This chain connects TRBV6-5 to TRBJ2-5, with TRBD1 matching 7 bases. The V segment lost 3 bases and the J segment 1 base; nucleotides outside the gene matches: 8. CDR3 length equals 16 residues. CDR1 MNHEY and CDR2 SVGAGI come from the germline V gene. CDR3 DNA sequence: TGTGCCAGCAGTTATACCGACAGGGTACCCCAAGAGACCCAGTACTTC. Amino acid sequence: CASSYTDRVPQETQYF.

The chain is built from TRBV2 and TRBJ2-3, with TRBD1 as a possible D gene (6 bases). The CDR3 is 14 residues long. Deletions cut 2 bases from V and 0 bases from J, with 6 bases between. Germline V lookup: CDR1 SNHLY, CDR2 FYNNEI. The CDR3 DNA follows: TGTGCCAGCAGTGAACAGGGGAGCACAGATACGCAGTATTTT. Residues: CASSEQGSTDTQYF.

The chain is built from TRBV6-2 or TRBV6-3 and TRBJ1-6; D is uncertain. V dropped 0 bases and J dropped 0 bases, with 15 bases sitting between them. CDR3 length: 19 amino acids. Germline assignment: CDR1 MNHEY and CDR2 SVGEGT. The chain's CDR3 is CASSYSGGFGISYNSPLHF. CDR3 nucleotide sequence: TGTGCCAGCAGTTACTCGGGCGGGTTCGGGATCTCCTATAATTCACCCCTCCACTTT.

V gene TRBV25-1 combines with J gene TRBJ2-7; 9 bases match TRBD2. From germline, CDR1 is MGHDK and CDR2 SYGVNS. Trimming cost V 11 bases and J 7 bases; bases outside gene matches: 15. The CDR3 is 14 amino acids. The CDR3, as DNA: TGTGCCGCCGGGGTTGCGGGAGGGCCCCAGGAGCAGTACTTC. Protein product: CAAGVAGGPQEQYF.

The rearrangement joins TRBV9 to TRBJ2-7, with 7 bases lining up with TRBD1. Germline V gives CDR1 SGDLS, CDR2 YYNGEE. The V gene end was trimmed by 0 bases and the J gene end by 2 bases; junction bases not matched to a gene: 8. This CDR3 is 16 amino acids long. Here the CDR3 reads CASSVGPGGTTYEQYF. The CDR3 region has the DNA TGTGCCAGCAGCGTAGGCCCAGGGGGAACCACCTACGAGCAGTACTTC.

The chain joins TRBV21-1 to TRBJ2-7; the table's D call of TRBD2 was not tested on the DNA. TRBV21-1 is reported as a pseudogene. CDR3 size: 16 residues. The CDR3, as DNA: TGTGCCAGCAGCCTAGGACTAGCGGGAGTCCCCTACGAGCAGTACTTC. Translated, it gives CASSLGLAGVPYEQYF.

J is TRBJ2-2 and V is TRBV5-1; D unresolved. This CDR3 is 17 amino acids long. V lost 0 bases, J lost 5 bases, and 17 bases lay in between. CDR1 is SGHRS and CDR2 is YFSETQ in the germline V gene. The CDR3 DNA is TGCGCCAGCAGCTTGGAACCGAACAATCCGATAACCGGGGAGCTGTTTTTT. It specifies CASSLEPNNPITGELFF.

This clone was observed a handful of times. This sequence joins TRBV6-5 and TRBJ1-5; 8 bases fit TRBD1. This CDR3 contains 14 residues. Trimming removed 5 bases from V and 6 bases from J; junction bases left unmatched: 6. CDR1 is MNHEY, CDR2 SVGAGI, per germline. The CDR3: CASSRQGASQPQHF. CDR3 bases: TGTGCCAGCAGTAGGCAGGGGGCTTCTCAGCCCCAGCATTTT.

The V call is TRBV2, the J call TRBJ1-3, with D hard to call. V was shortened by 5 bases and J by 0 bases, with 14 bases between the two germline ends. From germline, CDR1 is SNHLY and CDR2 FYNNEI. The CDR3 sequence is 16 residues long. The CDR3, as DNA: TGTGCCAGCAGTCCACAGCTCAGCAGCTCTGGAAACACCATATATTTT. Amino acids: CASSPQLSSSGNTIYF.